This T cell receptor (beta chain) was sequenced in a study of blood T cell repertoires in COVID-19. The overall study: There were acute and convalescent COVID-19 samples, and they came from the United States, Italy and Spain. PBMCs, B-cell-depleted T cells, or T cells were the source of the cDNA or gDNA that made up the material.

Patients in Seattle were enrolled during active infection, then followed longitudinally. V was trimmed by 1 base and J by 4 bases, leaving 15 bases between them. Germline values: CDR1 SGHRS, CDR2 YFSETQ. This CDR3 spans 15 amino acids. As handled by the study authors: Estimation of nucleated cell counts relied on the amplification of reference gene primers. The protocol was immunoSEQ multiplex PCR, while the TCRdb copy is restricted to in-frame clones and leaves out a portion. Clonal size and the V and J genes are those of that table, whereas D and trimming came from the DNA. The data contain hundreds of thousands of clones, approximately 89% of them singletons.

This clonotype originated in a man between 18 and 29 years old with COVID-19, enrolled during active disease. The V and J genes are TRBV5-1 and TRBJ2-7, with a possible D match to TRBD1 (6 bases). Sequencing was done on a sample of peripheral blood. The CDR3 region is CASSLSVDSIYEQYF. CDR3 nucleotide sequence: TGCGCCAGCAGCTTGAGCGTGGACAGCATATACGAGCAGTACTTC.